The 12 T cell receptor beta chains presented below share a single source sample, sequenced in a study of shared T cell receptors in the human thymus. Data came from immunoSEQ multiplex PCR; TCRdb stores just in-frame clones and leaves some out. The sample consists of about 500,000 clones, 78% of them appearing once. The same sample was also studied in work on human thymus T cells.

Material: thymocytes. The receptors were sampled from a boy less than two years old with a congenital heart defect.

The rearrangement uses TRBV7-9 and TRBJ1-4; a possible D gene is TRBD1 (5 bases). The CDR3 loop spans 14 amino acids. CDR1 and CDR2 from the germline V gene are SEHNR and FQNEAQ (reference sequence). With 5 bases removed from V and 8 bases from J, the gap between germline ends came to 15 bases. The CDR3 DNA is TGTGCCAGCAGCACTCCCAGGGAGGGGGAAAAACTGTTTTTT. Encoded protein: CASSTPREGEKLFF.

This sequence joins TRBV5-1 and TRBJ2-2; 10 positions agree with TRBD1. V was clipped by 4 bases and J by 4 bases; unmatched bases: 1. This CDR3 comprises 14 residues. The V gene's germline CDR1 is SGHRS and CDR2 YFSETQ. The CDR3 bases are TGCGCCAGCAGCCGGGACAGGGGCACCGGGGAGCTGTTTTTT. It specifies CASSRDRGTGELFF.

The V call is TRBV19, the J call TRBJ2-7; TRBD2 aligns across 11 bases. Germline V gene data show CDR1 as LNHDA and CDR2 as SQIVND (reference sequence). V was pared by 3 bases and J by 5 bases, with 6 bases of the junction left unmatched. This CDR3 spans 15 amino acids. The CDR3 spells CASSIVAGGPNEQYF. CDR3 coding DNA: TGTGCCAGTAGTATCGTAGCGGGAGGGCCCAACGAGCAGTACTTC.

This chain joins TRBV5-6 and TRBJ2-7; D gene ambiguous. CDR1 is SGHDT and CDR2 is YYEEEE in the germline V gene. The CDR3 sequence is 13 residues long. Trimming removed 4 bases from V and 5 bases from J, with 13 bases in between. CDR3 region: CASSALATHEQYF. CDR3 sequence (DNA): TGTGCCAGCAGCGCTTTAGCAACGCACGAGCAGTACTTC.

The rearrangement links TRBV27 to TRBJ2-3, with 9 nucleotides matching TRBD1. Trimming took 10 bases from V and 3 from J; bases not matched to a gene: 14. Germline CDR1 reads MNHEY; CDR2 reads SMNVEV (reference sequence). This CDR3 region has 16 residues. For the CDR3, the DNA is TGTGCCACCATACAGGGGGCTAATTTTACTACAGATACGCAGTATTTT. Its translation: CATIQGANFTTDTQYF.

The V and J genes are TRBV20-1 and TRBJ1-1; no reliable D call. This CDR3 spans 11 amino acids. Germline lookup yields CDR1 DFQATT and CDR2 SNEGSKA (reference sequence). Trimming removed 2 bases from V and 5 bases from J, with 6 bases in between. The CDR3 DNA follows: TGCAGTGCTAGACGGGAGACTGAAGCTTTCTTT. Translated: CSARRETEAFF.

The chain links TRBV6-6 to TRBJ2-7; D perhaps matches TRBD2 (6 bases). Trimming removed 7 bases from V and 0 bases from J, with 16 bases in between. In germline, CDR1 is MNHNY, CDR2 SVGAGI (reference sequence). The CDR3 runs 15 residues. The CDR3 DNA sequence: TGTGCCAGCACCGACAGCTCCGGGAGCTCCTACGAGCAGTACTTC. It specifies CASTDSSGSSYEQYF.

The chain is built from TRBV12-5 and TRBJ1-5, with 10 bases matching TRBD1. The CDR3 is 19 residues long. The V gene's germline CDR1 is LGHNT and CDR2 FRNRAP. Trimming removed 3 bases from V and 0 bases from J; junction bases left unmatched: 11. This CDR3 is CASGFYVGGQGNSNQPQHF. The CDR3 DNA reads TGTGCTAGTGGTTTTTACGTAGGGGGACAGGGGAATAGCAATCAGCCCCAGCATTTT.

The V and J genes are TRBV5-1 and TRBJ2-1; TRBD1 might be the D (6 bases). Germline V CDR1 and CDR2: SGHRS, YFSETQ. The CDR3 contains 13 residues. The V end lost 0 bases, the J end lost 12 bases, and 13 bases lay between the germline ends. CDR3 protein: CASSLVQGSGQFF. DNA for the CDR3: TGCGCCAGCAGCTTGGTTCAGGGGTCGGGGCAGTTCTTC. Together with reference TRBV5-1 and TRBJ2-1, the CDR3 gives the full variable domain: KAGVTQTPRYLIKTRGQQVTLSCSPISGHRSVSWYQQTPGQGLQFLFEYFSETQRNKGNFPGRFSGRQFSNSRSEMNVSTLELGDSALYLCASSLVQGSGQFFGPGTRLTVL.

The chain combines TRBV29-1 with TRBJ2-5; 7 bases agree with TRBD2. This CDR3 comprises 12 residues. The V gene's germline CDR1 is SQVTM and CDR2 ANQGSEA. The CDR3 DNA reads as TGCAGTTTGGGGGGGAGACAAGAGACCCAGTACTTC. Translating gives CSLGGRQETQYF.

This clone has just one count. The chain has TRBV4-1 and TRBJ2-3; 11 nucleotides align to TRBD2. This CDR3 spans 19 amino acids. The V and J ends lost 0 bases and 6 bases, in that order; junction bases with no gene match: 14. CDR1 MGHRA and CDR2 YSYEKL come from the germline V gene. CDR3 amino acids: CASSQDQPSTSGEWDTQYF. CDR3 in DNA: TGCGCCAGCAGCCAAGACCAACCTTCGACTAGCGGGGAGTGGGATACGCAGTATTTT.

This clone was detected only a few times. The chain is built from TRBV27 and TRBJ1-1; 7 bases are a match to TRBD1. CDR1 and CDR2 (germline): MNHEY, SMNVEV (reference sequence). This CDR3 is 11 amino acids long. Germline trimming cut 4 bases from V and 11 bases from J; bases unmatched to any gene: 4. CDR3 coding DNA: TGTGCCAGCAGTTACGAGGGGGCCGCTTTCTTT. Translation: CASSYEGAAFF.